This T cell receptor beta chain comes out of a study of T cell changes during pregnancy in multiple sclerosis. This CDR3 comprises 16 residues. V lost 5 bases to trimming and J lost 0 bases; unmatched junction nucleotides: 5. Germline loops: CDR1 KGHSH, CDR2 LQKENI. Clones were read by immunoSEQ multiplex PCR, and TCRdb kept only the in-frame ones, dropping some. The table records around 53,000 clones, under 95% of them present only once. The clonotype was recovered from a female donor with multiple sclerosis, enrolled in a pregnancy study. The chain is built from TRBV18 and TRBJ1-5, with 9 bases matching TRBD1. The sequencing used CD8+ T cells from peripheral blood mononuclear cells, collected before pregnancy. The CDR3 is CASSTEQGASNQPQHF. The CDR3 bases are TGTGCCAGCTCAACCGAACAGGGGGCTAGCAATCAGCCCCAGCATTTT.